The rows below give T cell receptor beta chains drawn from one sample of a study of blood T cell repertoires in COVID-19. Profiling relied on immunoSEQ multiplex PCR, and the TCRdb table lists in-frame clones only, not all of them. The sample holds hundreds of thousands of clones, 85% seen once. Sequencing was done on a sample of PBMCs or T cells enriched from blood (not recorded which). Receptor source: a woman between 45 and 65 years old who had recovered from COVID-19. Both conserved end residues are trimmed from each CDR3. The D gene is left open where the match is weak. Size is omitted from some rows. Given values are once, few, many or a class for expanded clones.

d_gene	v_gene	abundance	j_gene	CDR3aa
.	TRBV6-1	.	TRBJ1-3	ASSDGGWYSGNTIY
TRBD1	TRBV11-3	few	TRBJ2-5	ASSFSQGARETQY
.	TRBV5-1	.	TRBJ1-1	ASSWDNEITEAF
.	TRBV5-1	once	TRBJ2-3	ASSLDGAGTDTQY
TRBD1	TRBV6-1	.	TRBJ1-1	ASSEGRGPNTEAF
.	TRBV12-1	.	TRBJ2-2	ASSTGLAGEGGELF
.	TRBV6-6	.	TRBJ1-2	ASTYGVNYGYT
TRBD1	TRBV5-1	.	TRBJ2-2	ASSPLQGSGGELF
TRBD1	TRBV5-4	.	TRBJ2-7	ASSLAGVTGTVGEQY
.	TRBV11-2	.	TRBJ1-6	ASSSSGHYNSPLH
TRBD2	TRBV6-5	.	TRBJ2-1	ASSSTGGPNEQF
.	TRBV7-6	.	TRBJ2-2	ASSSRVGHTGELF
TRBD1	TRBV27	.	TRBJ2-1	ASSQQGASYNEQF
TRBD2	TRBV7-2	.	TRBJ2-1	ASTSSGSRHNEQF
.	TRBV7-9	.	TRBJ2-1	ASSPFLSNEQF
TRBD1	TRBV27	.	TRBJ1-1	ASSSQGQRNTEAF
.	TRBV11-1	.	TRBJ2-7	ASSLGLRAREQY
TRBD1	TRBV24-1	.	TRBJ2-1	ATSDSYRGYNEQF
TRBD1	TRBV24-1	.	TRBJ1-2	ATSEGRGLHGYT
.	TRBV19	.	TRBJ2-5	ASSPITLKRETQY
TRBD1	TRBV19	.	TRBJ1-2	ASRTKTGGVNYGYT
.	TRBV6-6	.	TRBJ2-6	ASSYADFPGANVLT
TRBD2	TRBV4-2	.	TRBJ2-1	ASSQRGEGEQF
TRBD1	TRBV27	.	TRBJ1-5	ATRGTGFGSNQPQH
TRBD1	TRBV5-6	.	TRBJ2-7	ASSSDRGNYEQY
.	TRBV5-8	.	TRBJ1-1	ASSSGSRWGTEAF
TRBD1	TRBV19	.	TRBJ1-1	ATQSTGVRTEAF
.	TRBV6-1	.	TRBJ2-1	ASSETTGSSYNEQF
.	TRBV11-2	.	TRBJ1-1	ASGDLRGRGEAF
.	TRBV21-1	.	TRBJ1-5	ASGGQGWNQPQH
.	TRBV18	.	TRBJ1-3	ASSPGGTGNTIY
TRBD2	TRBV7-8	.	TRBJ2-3	ASSLVAGGDTDTQY
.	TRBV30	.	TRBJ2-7	AWKTGGGLPTYEQY
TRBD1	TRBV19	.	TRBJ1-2	ASSAQGQGFGYT
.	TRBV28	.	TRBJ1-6	ASSFGRGYSPLH
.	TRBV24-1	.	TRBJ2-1	ATSVKGVRPNSYNEQF
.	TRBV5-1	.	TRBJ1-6	ASSLDGINSPLH
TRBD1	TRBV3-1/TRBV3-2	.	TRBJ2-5	ASSLRQGGETQY
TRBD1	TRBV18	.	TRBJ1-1	ASSVQSGQGKEAF
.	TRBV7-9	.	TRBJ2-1	ASSPLVMKQF
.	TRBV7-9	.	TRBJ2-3	ASSPTGFPDTQY
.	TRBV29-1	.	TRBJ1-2	SVEWQSYGYT
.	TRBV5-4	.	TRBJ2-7	ASSPERNSYEQY
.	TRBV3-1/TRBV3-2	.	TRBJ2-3	ASSQGRGRSDTQY
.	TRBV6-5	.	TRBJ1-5	ASSYSRGGQPQH
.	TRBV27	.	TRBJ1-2	ASSQTVNYGYT
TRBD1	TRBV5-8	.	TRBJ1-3	ASSTGQFSGNTIY
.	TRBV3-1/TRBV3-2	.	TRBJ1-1	ASSQVWTAEAF
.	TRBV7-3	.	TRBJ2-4	ASSFGRDSNIQY